This TCR beta chain is drawn from a study of CD8 T cells in ankylosing spondylitis. Overall study findings and caveats: Clones tied to disease were said to be significantly enriched in matched ankylosing spondylitis synovial fluid. There was a TCR beta motif, made of eight highly homologous variants, that appeared characteristic of ankylosing spondylitis blood. Clones that were linked to disease were CD8+ and were relatively rare in peripheral blood.

This clonotype was seen many times. Antigen unknown. Quantitative 5'-RACE was performed with molecular barcodes, and it yielded the TCR beta libraries. TCRdb fed the 5' RACE reads into MiXCR, producing one record per CDR3 protein. Here the sample spans fewer than 250,000 distinct CDR3 sequences, 10% to 13% being singletons. Sequenced material: blood, either unsorted or a sorted T cell fraction (not recorded which). This receptor was taken from a male donor with ankylosing spondylitis or in good health (not recorded which).

CDR3 region: CSARSLASMAGELFF. CDR3 DNA: TGCAGTGCTAGATCCCTAGCCTCCATGGCCGGGGAGCTGTTTTTT. J is TRBJ2-2 and V is TRBV20-1; D may be TRBD2 (5 bases). Trimming stripped 2 bases from V and 6 bases from J, with 16 bases between. Germline assignment: CDR1 DFQATT and CDR2 SNEGSKA (reference sequence). The CDR3 covers 15 residues.